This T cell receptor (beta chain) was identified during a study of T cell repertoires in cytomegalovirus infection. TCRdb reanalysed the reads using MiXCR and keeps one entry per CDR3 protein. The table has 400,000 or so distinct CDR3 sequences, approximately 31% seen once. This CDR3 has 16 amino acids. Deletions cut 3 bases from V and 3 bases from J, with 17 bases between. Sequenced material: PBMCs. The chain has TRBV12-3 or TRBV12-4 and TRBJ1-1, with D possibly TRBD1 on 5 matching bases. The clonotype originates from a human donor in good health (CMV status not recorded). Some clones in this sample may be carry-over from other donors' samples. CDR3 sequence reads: CASSFVRGSGYTEAFF. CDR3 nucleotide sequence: TGTGCCAGCAGTTTCGTGAGGGGATCAGGGTACACTGAAGCTTTCTTT.